The 21 T cell receptor beta chains reported below all come from one sample, sequenced in a study of CD8+ T cells in alopecia areata. Extracted RNA was reverse transcribed into cDNA, the sequencing template. The assay was immunoSEQ multiplex PCR, and TCRdb's table has in-frame clones only and misses some. The table has approximately 6,700 clones, about 64% seen once. Researchers gathered lesional scalp punch biopsies and peripheral blood from patients with alopecia areata. The source material was skin, sampled at week 0. All receptors derive from a human donor with alopecia areata.

The chain has TRBV7-9 and TRBJ2-5; tentatively, D is TRBD2 (6 bases). Germline assignment: CDR1 SEHNR and CDR2 FQNEAQ (reference sequence). Trimming took 2 bases from V and 5 from J, leaving 12 bases between them. This CDR3 has 14 amino acids. CDR3 sequence reads: CASSLWSGRETQYF. The CDR3 DNA is TGTGCCAGCAGCTTATGGTCTGGGAGGGAGACCCAGTACTTC.

This chain joins TRBV4-1 and TRBJ2-3; D is undetermined. This CDR3 spans 15 amino acids. Trimming removed 4 bases at V and 8 bases at J, with 19 bases between. The germline V gene has CDR1 MGHRA and CDR2 YSYEKL. CDR3 DNA sequence: TGCGCCAGCAGCCCTATCGGAGTTAGTACGGGTACGCAGTATTTT. Translating gives CASSPIGVSTGTQYF.

As concerns this clone: Mismatch with germline at one junction end may stem from a read error. This same CDR3 is encoded by further DNA sequences in the sample. The chain carries TRBV5-1 and TRBJ2-1, with 14 bases lining up with TRBD2. Germline V lookup: CDR1 SGHRS, CDR2 YFSETQ. The CDR3 spans 17 residues. The CDR3 sequence: CASSPGGLAGGRNEQFF. The CDR3 nucleotides read TGCGCTAGCAGCCCGGGAGGACTAGCGGGGGGTAGGAATGAGCAGTTCTTC.

The genes are TRBV7-2 and TRBJ1-6, with D perhaps TRBD1 (5 bases). This CDR3 region has 15 residues. V lost 1 base and J lost 5, with 9 bases in between. Germline CDR1 SGHTA, CDR2 FQGNSA. The CDR3 nucleotides are TGTGCCAGCAGCTTAGAGAGGGGAGATAATTCACCCCTCCACTTT. As protein: CASSLERGDNSPLHF.

This clone was observed a handful of times. The chain uses TRBV23-1 and TRBJ2-3; 9 bases are a match to TRBD2. TRBV23-1 is an open reading frame, and its role is uncertain. The CDR3 runs to 14 residues. V lost 6 bases and J lost 13; bases outside the gene matches: 14. The CDR3 coding sequence is TGCGCCAGCAGCCAAGTGGATAGCGGGGGTCAGGAGTATTTT. Translated, it gives CASSQVDSGGQEYF.

This clone was found a few times. The gene calls are TRBV7-9 and TRBJ2-4; the match to TRBD1 covers 9 bases. J was trimmed by 5 bases and V by 5 bases; bases with no gene match: 7. Germline lookup yields CDR1 SEHNR and CDR2 FQNEAQ (reference sequence). This CDR3 is 15 amino acids long. The CDR3 nucleotides are TGTGCCAGCAGCCCGCGGACAGGGGCGGAAAACATTCAGTACTTC. It is translated as CASSPRTGAENIQYF.

The V call is TRBV2, the J call TRBJ2-5; no clear D. Between the trimmed V and J ends, which lost 4 bases and 2 bases, there was a span of 14 bases. Per the germline V gene, CDR1 is SNHLY and CDR2 is FYNNEI. The CDR3 sequence is 15 residues long. CDR3 amino acids: CASSALAAGQETQYF. CDR3 DNA: TGTGCCAGCAGTGCTCTCGCGGCAGGACAAGAGACCCAGTACTTC.

The chain is built from TRBV19 and TRBJ1-4; unclear D gene. The CDR3 contains 13 residues. V was cut by 5 bases and J by 6 bases, with 10 bases left in between. Germline lookup yields CDR1 LNHDA and CDR2 SQIVND (reference sequence). The CDR3 protein is CASSPDLDEKLFF. The CDR3 region has the DNA TGTGCCAGTAGTCCGGACCTCGATGAAAAACTGTTTTTT.

The rearrangement links TRBV2 to TRBJ2-7; D not certain. Deletions cut 7 bases from V and 3 bases from J, with 10 bases between. The germline V gene encodes CDR1 SNHLY and CDR2 FYNNEI. CDR3 size: 12 residues. This CDR3 reads CASTIRHYEQYF. The CDR3 bases are TGTGCCAGCACCATTAGACACTACGAGCAGTACTTC. Full variable domain (rest looked up from reference TRBV2 and TRBJ2-7): EPEVTQTPSHQVTQMGQEVILRCVPISNHLYFYWYRQILGQKVEFLVSFYNNEISEKSEIFDDQFSVERPDGSNFTLKIRSTKLEDSAMYFCASTIRHYEQYFGPGTRLTVT.

CDR3 amino acids: CASSFHYPGRPDTQYF. For the CDR3, the DNA is TGTGCCAGCAGCTTTCATTACCCAGGGCGTCCAGATACGCAGTATTTT. The chain couples TRBV13 to TRBJ2-3; maybe TRBD1 (5 bases). V was pared by 3 bases and J by 4 bases, with 17 bases between. Germline V gives CDR1 PRHDT, CDR2 FYEKMQ (reference sequence). There are 16 residues in the CDR3.

The chain has TRBV7-2 and TRBJ2-7; D unresolved. The CDR3 runs to 12 residues. The V end lost 2 bases, the J end lost 2 bases, and 4 bases lay between the germline ends. The germline gives CDR1 SGHTA, CDR2 FQGNSA. For the CDR3, the DNA is TGTGCCAGCAGCTTAATGACCTACGAGCAGTACTTC. It is translated as CASSLMTYEQYF.

This clone has just a few counts. The V gene is TRBV7-3, the J gene TRBJ1-1; D gene unclear. This CDR3 comprises 11 residues. The V gene's germline CDR1 is SGHTA and CDR2 FQGTGA. Trimming left V 5 bases short and J 7 bases short, with 8 bases between. The CDR3 coding sequence is TGTGCCAGCAGCAGAAGCGGTGAAGCTTTCTTT. Its protein is CASSRSGEAFF.

This clone was seen a few times. This rearrangement joins TRBV7-6 to TRBJ2-7; 9 positions agree with TRBD1. Germline V gene lookup returns CDR1 SGHVS and CDR2 FNYEAQ. The CDR3 spans 14 residues. J lost 2 bases, V lost 5 bases, and 4 bases had no gene match. CDR3 coding DNA: TGTGCCAGCAGCCAAGGGACAGGGACCTACGAGCAGTACTTC. It yields the protein CASSQGTGTYEQYF.

The chain uses TRBV5-1 and TRBJ2-3, with D hard to call. Germline V gene data show CDR1 as SGHRS and CDR2 as YFSETQ. V lost 4 bases, J lost 0 bases, and 3 bases lay in between. The CDR3 runs to 12 residues. CDR3 region: CASSDSTDTQYF. DNA for the CDR3: TGCGCCAGCAGCGACAGCACAGATACGCAGTATTTT.

This rearrangement joins TRBV7-6 to TRBJ2-2, with 12 nucleotides matching TRBD2. The CDR3 extends over 15 amino acids. V dropped 5 bases and J dropped 4; count of bases not matched to a gene: 2. CDR1 is SGHVS, CDR2 FNYEAQ, per germline. CDR3 protein: CASSRTSGTTGELFF. CDR3 bases: TGTGCCAGCAGCCGGACTAGCGGGACCACCGGGGAGCTGTTTTTT.

This clone came up a few times. The chain couples TRBV7-2 to TRBJ2-5; no clear D. Germline-derived CDR1 and CDR2 are SGHTA and FQGNSA. V was pared by 0 bases and J by 4 bases, with 3 bases between. This CDR3 comprises 12 residues. CDR3 sequence: CASSLAGETQYF. The CDR3 DNA reads TGTGCCAGCAGCTTAGCGGGAGAGACCCAGTACTTC.

Here the CDR3 DNA reads TGTGCCAGCAGCTACAACGAGGGGGCCAGGGTTTGGTTGGCAGATACGCAGTATTTT. Protein: CASSYNEGARVWLADTQYF. V gene TRBV13 combines with J gene TRBJ2-3; TRBD1 matches at 7 bases. Losses at the gene ends were 4 bases for V and 4 bases for J; bases not matched to a gene: 20. Germline CDR1 is PRHDT and CDR2 is FYEKMQ (reference sequence). The CDR3 extends over 19 amino acids.

This clone has just a few counts. This chain joins TRBV10-3 and TRBJ1-1, with a tentative D call TRBD1 (5 bases). Looked up from germline, CDR1 is ENHRY and CDR2 is SYGVKD. The CDR3 consists of 17 residues. The germline V and J ends were trimmed by 6 bases and 3 bases, with 23 bases remaining between them. CDR3 sequence: CAISGGRGAGTDTEAFF. CDR3 DNA sequence: TGTGCCATCAGCGGAGGGAGAGGGGCGGGCACGGACACTGAAGCTTTCTTT.

This chain connects TRBV7-6 to TRBJ2-1; possibly TRBD2 for D (6 bases). Trimming cost V 3 bases and J 4 bases, with 25 bases left between them. Germline loops: CDR1 SGHVS, CDR2 FNYEAQ. The CDR3 runs 19 residues. The DNA of the CDR3 is TGTGCCAGCAGCTTTAGGTCGGTTGAGGTGGTAGGAGGGTACAATGAGCAGTTCTTC. Its protein product is CASSFRSVEVVGGYNEQFF.

The chain joins TRBV4-3 to TRBJ2-2; 7 bases fit TRBD1. Germline V CDR1 and CDR2: LGHNA, YSLEER. CDR3 length equals 16 residues. V was clipped by 0 bases and J by 4 bases; unmatched bases: 5. CDR3 loop: CASSQESRTGTGELFF. The CDR3 DNA is TGCGCCAGCAGCCAAGAGTCCCGGACAGGCACCGGGGAGCTGTTTTTT.

This clone has only a few counts. The rearrangement joins TRBV6-5 to TRBJ2-5; 14 bases are shared with TRBD2. Germline values: CDR1 MNHEY, CDR2 SVGAGI. The CDR3 has 14 amino acids. V lost 6 bases to trimming and J lost 5 bases; unmatched junction nucleotides: 2. The CDR3 DNA follows: TGTGCCAGCAGCCGACTAGCGGGAGGGGAGACCCAGTACTTC. Translation: CASSRLAGGETQYF.